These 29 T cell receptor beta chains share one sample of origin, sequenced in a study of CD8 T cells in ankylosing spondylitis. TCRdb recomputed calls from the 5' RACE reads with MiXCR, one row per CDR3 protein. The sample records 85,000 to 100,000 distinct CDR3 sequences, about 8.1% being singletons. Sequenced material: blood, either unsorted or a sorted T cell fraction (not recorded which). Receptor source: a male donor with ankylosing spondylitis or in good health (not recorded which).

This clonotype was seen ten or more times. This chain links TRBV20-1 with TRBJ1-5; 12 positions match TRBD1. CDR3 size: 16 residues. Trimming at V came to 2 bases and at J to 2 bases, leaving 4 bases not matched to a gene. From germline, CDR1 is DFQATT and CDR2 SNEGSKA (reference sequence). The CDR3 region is CSARRDRGLGNQPQHF. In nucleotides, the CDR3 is TGCAGTGCTAGAAGGGACAGGGGGCTGGGCAATCAGCCCCAGCATTTT.

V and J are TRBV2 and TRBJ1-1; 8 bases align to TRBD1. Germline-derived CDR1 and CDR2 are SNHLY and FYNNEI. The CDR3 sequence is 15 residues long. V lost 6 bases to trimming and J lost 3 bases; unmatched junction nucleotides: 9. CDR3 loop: CASSPQGVLDTEAFF. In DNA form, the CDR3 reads TGTGCCAGCAGCCCACAGGGGGTTCTGGACACTGAAGCTTTCTTT.

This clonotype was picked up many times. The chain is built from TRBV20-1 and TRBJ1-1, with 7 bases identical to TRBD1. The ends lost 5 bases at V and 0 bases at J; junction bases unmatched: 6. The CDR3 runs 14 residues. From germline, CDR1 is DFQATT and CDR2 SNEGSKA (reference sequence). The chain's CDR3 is CSAGGTALNTEAFF. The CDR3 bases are TGCAGTGCTGGGGGGACAGCCTTGAACACTGAAGCTTTCTTT.

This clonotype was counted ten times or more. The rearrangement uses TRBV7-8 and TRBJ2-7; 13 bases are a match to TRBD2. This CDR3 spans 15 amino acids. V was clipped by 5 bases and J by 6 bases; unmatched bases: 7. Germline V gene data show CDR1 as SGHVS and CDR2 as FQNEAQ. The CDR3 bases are TGTGCCAGCAGCGCCAGACTAGCGGGGGGTGGCGAGCAGTACTTC. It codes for CASSARLAGGGEQYF.

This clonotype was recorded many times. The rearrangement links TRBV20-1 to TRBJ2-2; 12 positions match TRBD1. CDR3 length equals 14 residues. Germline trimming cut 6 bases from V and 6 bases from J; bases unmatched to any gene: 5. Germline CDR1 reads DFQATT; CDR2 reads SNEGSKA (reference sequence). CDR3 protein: CSATGQGASGELFF. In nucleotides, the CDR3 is TGCAGTGCCACGGGACAGGGGGCCTCCGGGGAGCTGTTTTTT.

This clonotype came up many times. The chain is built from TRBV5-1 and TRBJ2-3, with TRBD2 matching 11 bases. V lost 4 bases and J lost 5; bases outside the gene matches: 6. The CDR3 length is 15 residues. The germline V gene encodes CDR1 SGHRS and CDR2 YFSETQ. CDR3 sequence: CASSMTSGAIDTQYF. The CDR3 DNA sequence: TGCGCCAGCAGCATGACTAGCGGGGCTATAGATACGCAGTATTTT.

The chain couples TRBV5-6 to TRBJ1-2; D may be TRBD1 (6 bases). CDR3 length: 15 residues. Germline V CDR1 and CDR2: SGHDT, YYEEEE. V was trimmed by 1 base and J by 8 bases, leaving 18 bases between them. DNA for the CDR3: TGTGCCAGCAGCTTGCGGCCGGACAGCCGAAAGGGCTACACCTTC. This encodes CASSLRPDSRKGYTF.

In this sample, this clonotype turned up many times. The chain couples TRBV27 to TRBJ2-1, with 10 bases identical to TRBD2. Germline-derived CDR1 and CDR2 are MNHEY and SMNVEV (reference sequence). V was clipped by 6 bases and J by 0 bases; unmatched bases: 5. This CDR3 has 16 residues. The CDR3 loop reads CASSRRLAGSYNEQFF. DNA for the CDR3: TGTGCCAGCAGCCGAAGACTAGCGGGCTCCTACAATGAGCAGTTCTTC.

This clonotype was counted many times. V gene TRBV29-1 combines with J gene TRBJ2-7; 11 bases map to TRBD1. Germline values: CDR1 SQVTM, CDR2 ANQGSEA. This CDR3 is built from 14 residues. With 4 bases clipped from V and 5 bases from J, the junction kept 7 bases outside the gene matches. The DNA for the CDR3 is TGCAGCGTTGTGCGGGGACAGGGGGGAGACGAGCAGTACTTC. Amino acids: CSVVRGQGGDEQYF.

For the CDR3, the DNA is TGTGCCAGCACGCAGGGCTCCTACAATGAGCAGTTCTTC. Its protein product is CASTQGSYNEQFF. The rearrangement joins TRBV6-1 to TRBJ2-1; D perhaps matches TRBD1 (5 bases). The V end was cut by 7 bases, the J end by 0 bases, with 7 bases between. This CDR3 spans 13 amino acids. CDR1 is MNHNS and CDR2 is SASEGT in the germline V gene.

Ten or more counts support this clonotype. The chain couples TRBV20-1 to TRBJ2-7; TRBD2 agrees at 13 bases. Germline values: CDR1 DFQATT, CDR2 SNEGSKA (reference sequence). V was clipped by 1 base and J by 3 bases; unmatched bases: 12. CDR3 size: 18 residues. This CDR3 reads CSARALNGLAGVIYEQYF. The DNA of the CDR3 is TGCAGTGCTAGAGCCCTAAATGGACTAGCGGGGGTAATCTACGAGCAGTACTTC.

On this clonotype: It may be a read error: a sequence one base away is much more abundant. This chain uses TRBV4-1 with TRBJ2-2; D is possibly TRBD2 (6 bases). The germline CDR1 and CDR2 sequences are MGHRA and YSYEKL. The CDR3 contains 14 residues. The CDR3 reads CARRPDWAGGELFF. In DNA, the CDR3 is TGTGCCAGGAGACCGGACTGGGCGGGAGGGGAGCTGTTTTTT.

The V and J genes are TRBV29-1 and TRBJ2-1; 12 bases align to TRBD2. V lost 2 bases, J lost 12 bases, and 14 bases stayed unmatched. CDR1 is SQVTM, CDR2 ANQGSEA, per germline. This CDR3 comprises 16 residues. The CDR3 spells CSVEPLGLAGGRGQFF. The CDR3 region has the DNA TGCAGCGTTGAACCCCTCGGCCTAGCGGGGGGGCGGGGGCAGTTCTTC.

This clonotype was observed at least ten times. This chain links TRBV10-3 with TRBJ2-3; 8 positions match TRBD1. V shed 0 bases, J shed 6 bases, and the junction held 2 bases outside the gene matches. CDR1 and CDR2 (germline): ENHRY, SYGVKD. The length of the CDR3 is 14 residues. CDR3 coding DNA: TGTGCCATCAGTGAGTCGACAGGGGTTGATACGCAGTATTTT. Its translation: CAISESTGVDTQYF.

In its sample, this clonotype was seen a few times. The CDR3 DNA follows: TGTGCCAGTAGAGGCGGCGGGGGGGCTGAAAGGGCCAAAAACATTCAGTACTTC. Translated, it gives CASRGGGGAERAKNIQYF. The chain has TRBV19 and TRBJ2-4, with 9 nucleotides matching TRBD2. With V trimmed by 6 bases and J by 1 base, 13 bases remained unmatched. Per germline, CDR1 LNHDA and CDR2 SQIVND (reference sequence). The CDR3 has 18 residues.

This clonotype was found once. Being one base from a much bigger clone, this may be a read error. The CDR3 region has the DNA TGTACCATCAGTGGTGGGGAGGCTACGGGAACTGAAGCTTTCTTT. Protein sequence: CTISGGEATGTEAFF. The chain combines TRBV10-3 with TRBJ1-1; no definite D call. The germline gives CDR1 ENHRY, CDR2 SYGVKD. This CDR3 spans 15 amino acids.

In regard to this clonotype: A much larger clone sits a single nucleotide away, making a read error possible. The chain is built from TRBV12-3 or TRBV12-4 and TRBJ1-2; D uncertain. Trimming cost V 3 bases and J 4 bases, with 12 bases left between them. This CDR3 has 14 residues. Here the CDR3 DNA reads TGTGCCAGCAGTTTTGGAGGGATTGGCTATGGCTACACCTTC. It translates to CASSFGGIGYGYTF.

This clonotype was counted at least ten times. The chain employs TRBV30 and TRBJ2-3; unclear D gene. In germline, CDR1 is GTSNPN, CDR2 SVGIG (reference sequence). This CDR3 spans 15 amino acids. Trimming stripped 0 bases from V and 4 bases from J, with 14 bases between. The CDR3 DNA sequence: TGTGCCTGGAGTGTAGGATCCACGGCTGCAGATACGCAGTATTTT. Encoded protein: CAWSVGSTAADTQYF.

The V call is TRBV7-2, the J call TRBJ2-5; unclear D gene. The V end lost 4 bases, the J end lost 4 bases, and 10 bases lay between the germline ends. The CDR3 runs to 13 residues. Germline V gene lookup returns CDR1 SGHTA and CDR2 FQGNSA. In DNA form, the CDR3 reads TGTGCCAGCAGCTCCGACCTTGGAGAGACCCAGTACTTC. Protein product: CASSSDLGETQYF.

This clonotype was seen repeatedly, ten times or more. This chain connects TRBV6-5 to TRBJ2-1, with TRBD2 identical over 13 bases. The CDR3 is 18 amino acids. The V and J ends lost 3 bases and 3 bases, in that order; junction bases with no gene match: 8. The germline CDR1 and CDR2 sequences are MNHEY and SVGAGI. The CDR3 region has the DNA TGTGCCAGCAGTTATTCCGGACTAGCGGGGGCCCTCTACAATGAGCAGTTCTTC. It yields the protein CASSYSGLAGALYNEQFF.

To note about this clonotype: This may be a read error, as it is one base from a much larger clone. The CDR3 reads CSARLPGTSAFF. DNA of the CDR3: TGCAGTGCTAGATTGCCAGGGACTTCGGCTTTCTTT. The genes are TRBV20-1 and TRBJ1-1; D possibly corresponds to TRBD1 (5 bases). There are 12 residues in the CDR3. The V gene lost 2 bases and the J gene lost 11 bases, with 15 bases spanning the gap. Germline V gene lookup returns CDR1 DFQATT and CDR2 SNEGSKA (reference sequence).

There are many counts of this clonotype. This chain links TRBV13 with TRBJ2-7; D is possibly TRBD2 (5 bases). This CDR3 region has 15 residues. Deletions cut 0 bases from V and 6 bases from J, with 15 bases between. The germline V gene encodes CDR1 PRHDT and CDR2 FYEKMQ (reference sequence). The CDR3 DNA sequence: TGTGCCAGCAGCTTAGGGTCCGGGAAGGGCTTCGAGCAGTACTTC. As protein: CASSLGSGKGFEQYF.

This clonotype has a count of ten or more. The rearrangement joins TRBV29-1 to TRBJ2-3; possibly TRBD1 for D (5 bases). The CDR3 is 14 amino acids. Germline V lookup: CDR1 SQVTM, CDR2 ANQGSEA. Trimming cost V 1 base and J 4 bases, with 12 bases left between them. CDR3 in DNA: TGCAGCGTTGAAGGACAGTGGATAGCAGATACGCAGTATTTT. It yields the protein CSVEGQWIADTQYF.

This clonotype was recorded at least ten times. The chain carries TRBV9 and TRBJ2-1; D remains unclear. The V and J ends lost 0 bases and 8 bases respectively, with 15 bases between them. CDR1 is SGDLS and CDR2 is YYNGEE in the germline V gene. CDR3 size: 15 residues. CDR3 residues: CASSVEGSILDEQFF. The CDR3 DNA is TGTGCCAGCAGCGTAGAGGGCAGCATATTGGATGAGCAGTTCTTC. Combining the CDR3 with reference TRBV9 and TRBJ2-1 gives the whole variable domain DSGVTQTPKHLITATGQRVTLRCSPRSGDLSVYWYQQSLDQGLQFLIQYYNGEERAKGNILERFSAQQFPDLHSELNLSSLELGDSALYFCASSVEGSILDEQFFGPGTRLTVL.

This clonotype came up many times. The CDR3: CASSGGSYEQYF. The CDR3 nucleotides read TGTGCCAGCAGCGGGGGTTCCTACGAGCAGTACTTC. V and J are TRBV3-1 and TRBJ2-7; D may match TRBD1 or TRBD2 (5 bases each). The germline CDR1 and CDR2 sequences are LGHDT and YNNKEL (reference sequence). Between the trimmed V and J ends, which lost 5 bases and 1 base, there was a span of 6 bases. The CDR3 sequence is 12 residues long.

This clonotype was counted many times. The DNA of the CDR3 is TGCAGCGTTGTTTGGGGTCTTAACTATGGCTACACCTTC. It translates to CSVVWGLNYGYTF. The chain employs TRBV29-1 and TRBJ1-2, with D unresolved. Germline loops: CDR1 SQVTM, CDR2 ANQGSEA. Trimming stripped 4 bases from V and 1 base from J, with 10 bases between. The CDR3 totals 13 residues.

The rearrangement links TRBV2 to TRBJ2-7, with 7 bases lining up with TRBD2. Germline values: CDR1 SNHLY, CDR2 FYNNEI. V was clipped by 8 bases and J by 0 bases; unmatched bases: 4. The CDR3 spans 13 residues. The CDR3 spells CASGGVFSYEQYF. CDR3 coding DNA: TGTGCCAGCGGGGGGGTCTTCTCCTACGAGCAGTACTTC.

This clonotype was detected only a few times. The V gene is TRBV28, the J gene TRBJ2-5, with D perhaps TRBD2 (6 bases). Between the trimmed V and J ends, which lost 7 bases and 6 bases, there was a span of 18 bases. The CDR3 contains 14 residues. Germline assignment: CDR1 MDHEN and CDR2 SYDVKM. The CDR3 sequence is CASKTGVSYQTQYF. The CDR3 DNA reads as TGTGCCAGCAAGACGGGGGTTTCTTATCAGACCCAGTACTTC.

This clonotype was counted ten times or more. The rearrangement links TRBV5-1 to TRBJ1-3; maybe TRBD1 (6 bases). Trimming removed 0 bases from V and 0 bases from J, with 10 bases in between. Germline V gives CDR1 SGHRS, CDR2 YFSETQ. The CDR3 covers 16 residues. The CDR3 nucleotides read TGCGCCAGCAGCTTGGCCGGACAGAGCTCTGGAAACACCATATATTTT. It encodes CASSLAGQSSGNTIYF.